This TCR beta chain is from a study of OX40 agonist ivuxolimab in advanced cancers. Turning to the study itself: One patient with hepatocellular carcinoma and two with cutaneous melanoma, three in all, had partial responses.

Regarding this clone: Its antigen is unidentified.

Study outcomes and limitations: Low normalized clonal expansion also occurred in some nonresponding patients. Expanded clones were, on average, more numerous in CD8+ T cells than in CD4+.

Profiled with immunoSEQ multiplex PCR; TCRdb holds only in-frame clones, not every one. The table records roughly 140,000 clones, around 94% of them present only once. The sequencing here drew on CD4+ or CD8+ T cells sorted from blood, taken in a trial of the OX40 agonist ivuxolimab. The TCR originated in an adult with an advanced solid tumor such as melanoma, head and neck, liver or kidney cancer.

Here the CDR3 DNA reads TGTGCCAGCAGCCCTGGAGGGAATGAGCAGTTCTTC. This translates into CASSPGGNEQFF. The chain is built from TRBV6-6 and TRBJ2-1; D perhaps matches TRBD2 (6 bases). The CDR3 runs 12 residues. From germline, CDR1 is MNHNY and CDR2 SVGAGI (reference sequence). V lost 6 bases and J lost 7, with 10 bases in between.